This T cell receptor (beta chain) was captured in a study of chronic HIV infection and antiretroviral therapy. From the 5' RACE reads, TCRdb called clonotypes with MiXCR, one entry per CDR3 protein. The data hold about 48,000 distinct CDR3 sequences, with approximately 20% observed a single time. The CDR3 is 18 residues long. The V and J ends lost 2 bases and 0 bases respectively, with 16 bases between them. In germline, CDR1 is MDHEN, CDR2 SYDVKM. The sequencing sample was made of peripheral blood. The receptor was isolated from an adult who had HIV and had not received antiretroviral therapy, or was an uninfected healthy control (not recorded which). The genes are TRBV28 and TRBJ1-4, with a weak D call TRBD1 (5 bases). The CDR3 is CASSLGPGRLATNEKLFF. CDR3 sequence (DNA): TGTGCCAGCAGTTTAGGGCCAGGGCGACTTGCAACTAATGAAAAACTGTTTTTT.